A selection of T cell receptor beta chains follows, all from one sample in a study of neurological immune-mediated disorders. TCRdb passed the 5' RACE reads through MiXCR, listing each CDR3 protein once. The table includes approximately 36,000 distinct CDR3 sequences, under 4% detected once. The sample comprised PBMCs. All receptors derive from a woman aged 60-75 years with multiple sclerosis. Each CDR3 is given with its conserved first and last residue. The order of the fields is D gene, V gene, clone size, J gene, CDR3 length, CDR3 protein, CDR3 DNA. The D gene is left open where the match is weak. Clone size is shown for a subset of rows, as once, few, many or a class of expanded clone.

>TRBD2|TRBV7-7|many|TRBJ2-1|15
CASSLRGGAPNEQFF
TGTGCTAGCAGCTTACGCGGGGGGGCACCGAATGAGCAGTTCTTC
>TRBD1|TRBV10-3|many|TRBJ2-1|14
CAISGTGSYNEQFF
TGTGCCATCTCCGGGACAGGCTCCTACAATGAGCAGTTCTTC
>NA|TRBV10-1|NA|TRBJ2-7|13
CASSEWDIHEQYF
TGCGCCAGCAGTGAGTGGGACATTCACGAGCAGTACTTC
>NA|TRBV5-1|many|TRBJ1-5|15
CASSLDGSSNQPQHF
TGCGCCAGCAGCTTGGATGGGAGTAGCAATCAGCCCCAGCATTTT
>NA|TRBV20-1|NA|TRBJ2-5|13
CSARELGPHGQYF
TGCAGTGCTAGAGAATTGGGCCCCCATGGCCAGTACTTC
>NA|TRBV20-1|many|TRBJ2-3|13
CSAGPVQTDTQYF
TGCAGTGCTGGACCGGTCCAAACAGATACGCAGTATTTT
>NA|TRBV3-1|many|TRBJ1-1|15
CASSHPLRGNTEAFF
TGTGCCAGCAGCCACCCCCTGCGGGGGAACACTGAAGCTTTCTTT
>NA|TRBV20-1|many|TRBJ2-7|13
CSARTGNSYEQYF
TGCAGTGCTAGAACCGGGAACTCCTACGAGCAGTACTTC
>NA|TRBV28|many|TRBJ2-2|16
CASSLAGVVYTGELFF
TGTGCCAGCAGTTTAGCAGGGGTAGTGTACACCGGGGAGCTGTTTTTT
>TRBD1|TRBV7-9|many|TRBJ1-4|14
CASSPTGAVEKLFF
TGTGCCAGCAGCCCCACAGGGGCGGTGGAAAAACTGTTTTTT
>TRBD1|TRBV3-1|many|TRBJ2-3|15
CASSHGTGMTDTQYF
TGTGCCAGCAGCCACGGGACAGGGATGACAGATACGCAGTATTTT
>NA|TRBV29-1|many|TRBJ1-5|12
CSVLSPPKPQHF
TGCAGCGTCCTAAGTCCCCCCAAGCCCCAGCATTTT
>NA|TRBV3-1|many|TRBJ1-1|13
CASKGHLNTEAFF
TGTGCCAGTAAAGGGCATTTGAACACTGAAGCTTTCTTT
>NA|TRBV20-1|many|TRBJ2-7|16
CSARDQGPGGIYEQYF
TGCAGTGCTAGAGACCAGGGGCCAGGGGGGATCTACGAGCAGTACTTC
>NA|TRBV20-1|many|TRBJ2-4|15
CSARDQRGRGNIQYF
TGCAGTGCTAGAGATCAGAGGGGTCGGGGAAACATTCAGTACTTC
>NA|TRBV19|many|TRBJ1-6|12
CASSITDSPLHF
TGTGCCAGTAGTATAACGGATTCACCCCTCCACTTT
>TRBD1|TRBV20-1|many|TRBJ2-5|15
CSAREGQGPRETQYF
TGCAGTGCTAGAGAAGGACAGGGGCCGAGAGAGACCCAGTACTTC
>TRBD2|TRBV20-1|many|TRBJ2-1|15
CSGKRGATNYNEQFF
TGCAGTGGAAAGCGGGGGGCCACAAATTACAATGAGCAGTTCTTC
>NA|TRBV12-3/TRBV12-4|many|TRBJ2-2|15
CASSPTSFNTGELFF
TGTGCCAGCAGCCCGACTAGTTTCAACACCGGGGAGCTGTTTTTT
>NA|TRBV29-1|many|TRBJ1-3|13
CSVEASSGNTIYF
TGCAGCGTTGAAGCGAGCTCTGGAAACACCATATATTTT
>NA|TRBV5-1|many|TRBJ1-1|15
CASSLAVRVNTEAFF
TGCGCCAGCAGCTTGGCGGTCAGGGTGAACACTGAAGCTTTCTTT
>NA|TRBV29-1|many|TRBJ2-7|13
CSVEDPQSYEQYF
TGCAGCGTTGAAGATCCACAGTCCTACGAGCAGTACTTC
>TRBD1|TRBV20-1|many|TRBJ1-6|14
CSATTGQVNSPLHF
TGCAGTGCTACAACAGGACAGGTGAATTCACCCCTCCACTTT
>TRBD2|TRBV7-2|many|TRBJ2-7|16
CASSSNARGVGYEQYF
TGTGCCAGCAGCTCCAACGCACGGGGGGTCGGGTACGAGCAGTACTTC
>NA|TRBV28|many|TRBJ2-5|13
CASKNGILGTQYF
TGTGCCAGCAAAAATGGGATTTTAGGGACCCAGTACTTC
>TRBD1|TRBV5-1|many|TRBJ2-3|15
CASSVGTDDTDTQYF
TGCGCCAGCAGCGTCGGGACAGATGACACAGATACGCAGTATTTT
>TRBD2|TRBV3-1|many|TRBJ2-7|15
CASSQVSSGGYEQYF
TGTGCCAGCAGCCAAGTTTCCTCGGGGGGCTACGAGCAGTACTTC
>TRBD1|TRBV20-1|many|TRBJ2-1|13
CSASRGNYNEQFF
TGCAGTGCTAGCAGGGGGAACTACAATGAGCAGTTCTTC
>NA|TRBV5-1|many|TRBJ1-2|13
CASSSDVDYGYTF
TGCGCCAGCAGCTCAGACGTAGACTATGGCTACACCTTC
>NA|TRBV20-1|few|TRBJ2-6|15
CSARDGISGANVLTF
TGCAGTGCTAGAGACGGGATCTCTGGGGCCAACGTCCTGACTTTC
>NA|TRBV18|many|TRBJ2-4|17
CASSRGLNRAPENIQYF
TGTGCCAGCTCACGGGGGTTAAACAGGGCTCCTGAAAACATTCAGTACTTC
>NA|TRBV4-2|many|TRBJ1-2|15
CASSPAGALGEGYTF
TGTGCCAGCAGCCCGGCGGGGGCTCTGGGTGAGGGCTACACCTTC
>TRBD1|TRBV9|many|TRBJ1-3|18
CASSVDPPGQGSGNTIYF
TGTGCCAGCAGCGTAGACCCGCCGGGACAGGGCTCTGGAAACACCATATATTTT
>NA|TRBV27|many|TRBJ2-7|13
CASSLPDSYEQYF
TGTGCCAGCAGTTTACCGGACTCCTACGAGCAGTACTTC
>TRBD1|TRBV18|many|TRBJ2-7|16
CASSPSRTGGGNEQYF
TGTGCCAGCTCACCCTCTCGGACAGGGGGCGGCAACGAGCAGTACTTC
>NA|TRBV7-9|many|TRBJ2-7|12
CASSTNGAEQYF
TGTGCCAGCAGTACTAATGGAGCCGAGCAGTACTTC
>TRBD2|TRBV25-1|many|TRBJ2-3|16
CASSERTSGSTDTQYF
TGTGCCAGCAGTGAAAGGACTAGCGGGAGCACAGATACGCAGTATTTT
>NA|TRBV29-1|many|TRBJ2-7|13
CSVAGTSLVEQYF
TGCAGCGTAGCCGGGACCTCCTTAGTCGAGCAGTACTTC
>NA|TRBV20-1|many|TRBJ1-2|15
CSARLPGRGGYGYTF
TGCAGTGCTAGACTTCCTGGACGGGGTGGCTATGGCTACACCTTC
>NA|TRBV12-3/TRBV12-4|many|TRBJ1-2|11
CASSLAGGYTF
TGTGCCAGCAGTTTAGCGGGGGGCTACACCTTC
>NA|TRBV12-3/TRBV12-4|many|TRBJ2-7|14
CATKRGAGQYEQYF
TGTGCCACCAAACGAGGGGCAGGGCAATACGAGCAGTACTTC
>NA|TRBV20-1|medium-sized|TRBJ2-1|15
CSARDLSVYYNEQFF
TGCAGTGCTAGAGATCTTAGCGTTTACTACAATGAGCAGTTCTTC
>TRBD2|TRBV11-3|many|TRBJ2-3|15
CASSLGGSSTDTQYF
TGTGCCAGCAGCTTGGGCGGGAGCAGCACAGATACGCAGTATTTT
>NA|TRBV5-1|many|TRBJ1-2|14
CASSLGALNYGYTF
TGCGCCAGCAGCTTGGGGGCCCTTAACTATGGCTACACCTTC
>NA|TRBV15|many|TRBJ2-1|17
CATSRVLPPQGEDEQFF
TGTGCCACCAGCAGAGTACTCCCCCCTCAGGGCGAAGATGAGCAGTTCTTC
>NA|TRBV5-1|many|TRBJ2-3|11
CASSLSDTQYF
TGCGCCAGCAGCTTGTCAGATACGCAGTATTTT
>TRBD1|TRBV7-6|many|TRBJ2-2|15
CASRGRDRSSGELFF
TGTGCCAGCAGAGGCCGGGACAGAAGTTCCGGGGAGCTGTTTTTT
>NA|TRBV5-1|many|TRBJ2-3|13
CASSLGGLETQYF
TGCGCCAGCAGCTTGGGGGGACTGGAAACGCAGTATTTT